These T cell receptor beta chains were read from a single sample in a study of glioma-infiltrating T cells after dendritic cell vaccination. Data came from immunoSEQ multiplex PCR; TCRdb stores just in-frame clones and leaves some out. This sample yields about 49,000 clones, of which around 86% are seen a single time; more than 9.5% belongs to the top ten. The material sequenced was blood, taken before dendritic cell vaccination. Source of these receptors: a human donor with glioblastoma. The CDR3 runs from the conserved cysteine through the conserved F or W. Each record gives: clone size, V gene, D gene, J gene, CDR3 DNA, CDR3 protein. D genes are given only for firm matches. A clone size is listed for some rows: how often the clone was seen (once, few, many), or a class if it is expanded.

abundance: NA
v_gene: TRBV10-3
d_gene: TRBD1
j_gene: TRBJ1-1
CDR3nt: TGTGCCATCAGTGACCCGGACAGGGAAGTTACTGAAGCTTTCTTT
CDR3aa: CAISDPDREVTEAFF

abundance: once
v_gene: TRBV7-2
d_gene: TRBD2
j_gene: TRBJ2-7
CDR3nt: TGTGCCAGCAGCCTACTAGCGTGGGAGCAGTACTTC
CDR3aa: CASSLLAWEQYF

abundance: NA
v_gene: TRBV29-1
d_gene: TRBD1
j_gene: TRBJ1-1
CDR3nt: TGCAGCGGTTCCGACAGGGTTGAAACTGAAGCTTTCTTT
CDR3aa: CSGSDRVETEAFF

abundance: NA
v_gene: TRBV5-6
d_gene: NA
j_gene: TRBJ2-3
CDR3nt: TGTGCCAGCAGCCCGGTTGCGGGTTTCGTAGATACGCAGTATTTT
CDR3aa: CASSPVAGFVDTQYF

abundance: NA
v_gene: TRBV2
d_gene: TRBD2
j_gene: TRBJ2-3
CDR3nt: TGTGCCGGGAGCAGCGGGGGGCCACTTAGCACAGATACGCAGTATTTT
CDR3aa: CAGSSGGPLSTDTQYF

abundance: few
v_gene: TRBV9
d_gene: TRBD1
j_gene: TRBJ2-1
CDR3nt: TGTGCCAGCAGTATAGACAGGGTCACCTACAATGAGCAGTTCTTC
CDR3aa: CASSIDRVTYNEQFF

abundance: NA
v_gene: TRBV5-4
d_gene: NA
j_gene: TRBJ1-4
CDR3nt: TGTGCCAGCAGCTTGGCTGGGGGAGGTAATGAAAAACTGTTTTTT
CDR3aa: CASSLAGGGNEKLFF

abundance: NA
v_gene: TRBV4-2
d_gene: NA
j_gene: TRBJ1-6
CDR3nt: TGTGCCAGCAGCCAAGATCTGGGGGGGCAGGGTTCACCCCTCCACTTT
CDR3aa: CASSQDLGGQGSPLHF

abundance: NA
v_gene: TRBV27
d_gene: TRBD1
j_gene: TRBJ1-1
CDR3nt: TGTGCCAGCAGGGGACAGGGTTTTGCGGGTGCTTTCTTT
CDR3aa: CASRGQGFAGAFF

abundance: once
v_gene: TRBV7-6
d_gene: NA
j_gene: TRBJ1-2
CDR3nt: TGTGCCAGCAGCCCCCATGCAGACTATGGCTACACCTTC
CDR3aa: CASSPHADYGYTF

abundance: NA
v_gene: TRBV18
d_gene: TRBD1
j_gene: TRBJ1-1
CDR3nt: TGTGCCAGCTCAACCGGGACAGGACATACTGAAGCTTTCTTT
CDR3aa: CASSTGTGHTEAFF

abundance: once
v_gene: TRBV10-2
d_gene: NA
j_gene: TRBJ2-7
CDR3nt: TGCGCCAGCTCTCTATCCGGGAGCTACGAGCAGTACTTC
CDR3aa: CASSLSGSYEQYF

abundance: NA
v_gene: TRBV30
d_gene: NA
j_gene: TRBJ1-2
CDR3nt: TGTGCCTGGACCTGGGCCAACGCTGGTGGCTACACCTTC
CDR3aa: CAWTWANAGGYTF

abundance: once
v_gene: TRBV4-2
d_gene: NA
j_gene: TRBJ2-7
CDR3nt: TGTGCCAGCGGGCGGGGTTCCTACGAGCAGTACTTC
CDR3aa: CASGRGSYEQYF

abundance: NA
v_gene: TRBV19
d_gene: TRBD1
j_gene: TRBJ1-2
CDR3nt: TGTGCCAGTGGCTTGGGACAGGGGGTAGATGGCTACACCTTC
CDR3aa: CASGLGQGVDGYTF

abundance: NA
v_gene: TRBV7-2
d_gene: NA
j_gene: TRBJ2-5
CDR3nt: TGTGCCAGCAGCTCTCAGCCGGGGCAAGAGACCCAGTACTTC
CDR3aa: CASSSQPGQETQYF

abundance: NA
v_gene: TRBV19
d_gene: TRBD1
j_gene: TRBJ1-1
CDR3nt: TGTGCCAGTCGACAGGGTTTAGGCACTGAAGCTTTCTTT
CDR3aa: CASRQGLGTEAFF

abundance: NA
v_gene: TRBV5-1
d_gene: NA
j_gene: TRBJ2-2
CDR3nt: TGCGCCAGCAGCTTGGAGAACACCAACACCGGGGAGCTGTTTTTT
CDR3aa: CASSLENTNTGELFF

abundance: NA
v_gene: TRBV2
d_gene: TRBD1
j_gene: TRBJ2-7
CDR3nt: TGTGCCAGCAGTGAATGGGACAGGGAGCTAGACTACGAGCAGTACTTC
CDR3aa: CASSEWDRELDYEQYF

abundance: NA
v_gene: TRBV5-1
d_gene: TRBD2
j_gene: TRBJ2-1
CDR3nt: TGCGCCAGCTCGAGCGGGGGGGCCTTAGTATACAATGAGCAGTTCTTC
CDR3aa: CASSSGGALVYNEQFF

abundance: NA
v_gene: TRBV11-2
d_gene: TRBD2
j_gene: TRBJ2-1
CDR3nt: TGTGCCAGCAGACGTAGCGGGGGACCAGACAATGAGCAGTTCTTC
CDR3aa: CASRRSGGPDNEQFF

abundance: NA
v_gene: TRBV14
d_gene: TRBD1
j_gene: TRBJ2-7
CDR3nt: TGTGCCAGCAGCCCGATGACAGGGACCCACTACGAGCAGTACTTC
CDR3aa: CASSPMTGTHYEQYF

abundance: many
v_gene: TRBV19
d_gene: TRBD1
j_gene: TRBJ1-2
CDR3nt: TGTGCCAGTAGTACAACAACAGGGGACTATGGCTACACCTTC
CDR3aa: CASSTTTGDYGYTF

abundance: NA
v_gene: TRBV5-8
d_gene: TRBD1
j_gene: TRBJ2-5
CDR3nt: TGTGCCAGCAGCTTGGAGGGGGCCTCCCCCGAGACCCAGTACTTC
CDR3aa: CASSLEGASPETQYF

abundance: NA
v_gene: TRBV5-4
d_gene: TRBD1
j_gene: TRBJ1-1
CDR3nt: TGTGCCAGCAGCTCGGGACAGGGAGGCATTACTGAAGCTTTCTTT
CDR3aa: CASSSGQGGITEAFF

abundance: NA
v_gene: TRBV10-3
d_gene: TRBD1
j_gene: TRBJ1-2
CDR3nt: TGTGCCATCAGTTTAGACAGGGCAGGCTACACCTTC
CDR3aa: CAISLDRAGYTF

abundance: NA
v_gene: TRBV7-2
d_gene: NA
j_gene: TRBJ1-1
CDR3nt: TGTGCCAGCAGCCAACAACGACTAAACACTGAAGCTTTCTTT
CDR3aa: CASSQQRLNTEAFF

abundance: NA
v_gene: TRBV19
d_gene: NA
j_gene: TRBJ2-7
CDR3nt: TGTGCCAGTACCGCCGGGACAAGCTCCTACGAGCAGTACTTC
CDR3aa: CASTAGTSSYEQYF

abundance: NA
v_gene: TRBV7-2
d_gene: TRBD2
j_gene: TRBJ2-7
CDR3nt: TGTGCCAGCAGCTTAGTGGGGGGGGTCTCCTACGAGCAGTACTTC
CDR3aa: CASSLVGGVSYEQYF

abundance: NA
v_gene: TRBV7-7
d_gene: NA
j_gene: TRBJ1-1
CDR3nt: TGTGCCAGCAGCCCCCTCGGGGTTTTGAACACTGAAGCTTTCTTT
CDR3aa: CASSPLGVLNTEAFF

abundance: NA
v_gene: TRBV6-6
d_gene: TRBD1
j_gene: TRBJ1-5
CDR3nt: TGTGCCAGCAGTGTCCGGGACAGGGGGGATCAGCCCCAGCATTTT
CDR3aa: CASSVRDRGDQPQHF

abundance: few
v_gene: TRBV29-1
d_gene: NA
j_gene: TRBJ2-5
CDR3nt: TGCAGCGTCCCTGAACCTCCTACCCAAGAGACCCAGTACTTC
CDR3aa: CSVPEPPTQETQYF

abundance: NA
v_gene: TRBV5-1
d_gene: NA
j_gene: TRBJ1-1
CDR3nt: TGCGCCAGCAGCTTGCGGCCCACCAGGGCGAACACTGAAGCTTTCTTT
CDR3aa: CASSLRPTRANTEAFF